This T cell receptor (beta chain) was documented in a study of shared clonotypes between healthy human individuals (dated by TCRdb to the early 2020s). For the study in its entirety: A few men and a couple of women, aged 18 to 49 years, made up the cohort. Leukapheresis yielded between about 0.8 and 8.9 billion PBMCs per donor. For each donor, three plates each were used for CD4 naive and CD4 memory, two plates were used for CD8 naive, and one plate was used for CD8 memory. To estimate repertoire size and how much clonotypes are shared between individuals, the study performed deep sequencing of blood TCR repertoires from five healthy adults. Different laboratories and diverse techniques were used to prepare libraries and sequence TCR repertoires, to increase sequencing depth and limit assay-specific biases.

Using the deep immunoSEQ assay, TCR CDR3 regions were amplified from genomic DNA by multiplex PCR. Genomic DNA extracted from each cell subset was distributed evenly over all wells of several immunoSEQ 96-well plates, and each plate served as one replicate. For sorted subsets, 200 to 250 ng genomic DNA, equal to 25,000 to 35,000 T cell genomes, was loaded into each replicate PCR. Purified libraries were measured with a Qubit 3.0 fluorometer, size-checked on a Bioanalyzer 2100, and measured again with the KAPA Library Quantification kit. Every immunoSEQ 96-well plate was sequenced on a dedicated single-read 150-cycle Illumina NextSeq 550 flow cell. As for the original processing: The immunoSEQ output contained only junctional sequences without quality scores, so filtering could not match that applied to full-length reads. To assign V/J genes and CDR3, sequences were annotated using PyIR, a Python wrapper for IgBLAST v1.9, with IMGT germline references. Reads were filtered out if the reads had weak V/J assignments (E-value above 1e-6), no CDR3, stop codons, out-of-frame junctions, or ambiguous translated residues. V3J clonotypes were defined by identical inferred V gene, J gene, and CDR3 amino acid sequence. The percentage overlap between two repertoires was calculated by dividing the number of shared unique clonotypes by the size of the smaller repertoire. Richness of each repertoire was evaluated using RTK rarefaction, the Chao1 estimator, and Recon v2.1 estimates of unobserved clonotypes. Generation probabilities were computed with OLGA for all TCRbeta clonotypes obtained by the gDNA method from a few donors. In TCRdb, the immuneACCESS table is reduced to in-frame sequences with V and J assigned. These tables do not hold every clone; where another copy was compared, an unresolved V gene accounts for under half, and the others remain unexplained. The V and J calls and clone size were taken over from that table, and D and trimming were inferred from the DNA. The sample records nearly 2 million clones, 85% to 95% of which are singletons. Around 1% of the sample is held by the ten biggest clonotypes.

As regards this clone: This clone's antigen is unknown. No qualities accompany the bases; no much larger clone lies one base away.

For the CD8 naive samples, CD45RO-negative cells were positively selected for CCR7, yielding a CD45RA+CCR7+ population from which TemRA cells were excluded. The donors were healthy, HIV-negative adults with no recently reported acute infections or vaccinations. Only Caucasian adults living in Nashville, Tennessee, USA were represented among the donors. Blood was collected by leukapheresis, and PBMCs were isolated by Ficoll-Histopaque density gradient centrifugation and then cryopreserved in liquid nitrogen vapor phase. Purity and quantity of every magnetically sorted T cell population were checked by analytical flow cytometry. Each sorted fraction had its genomic DNA isolated and then quantified by UV absorbance on a Nanodrop 2000c. Overall study outcomes, separate from this receptor: Larger estimated clonotype richness was generally found for naive subsets than for memory subsets. Only blood was sampled, and tissue TCR repertoires likely differ from those in blood. Roughly 5% of naive CD4, roughly 3.5% of naive CD8, 2% to 2.5% of memory CD4, and less than 0.45% of memory CD8 clonotypes were shared across four donors. Pairwise subsampling indicated that sequencing depth was expected to affect the degree of clonotype sharing among donors. Higher generation probabilities were observed for clonotypes shared by all four sorted-subset donors than for non-shared clonotypes. Incomplete sequencing was indicated by rarefaction of sorted-subset datasets, despite the large sequencing depth. Because the study included only a small number of donors, the genetic and exposure-history diversity represented was limited.

Sequenced input: naive CD8+ T cells sorted from blood. This sample's cell subset or site label indicates: CD45RA+CCR7+. This TCR derives from a man aged 18 to 35 in good health.

The CDR3 in this case is CAGESREQFF. The bases read TGTGCCGGGGAAAGCCGCGAGCAGTTCTTC. The chain uses TRBV30 and TRBJ2-1; the D gene remains uncertain. Trimming removed 8 bases from V and 10 bases from J, leaving 12 bases between the germline ends. CDR1 and CDR2 are drawn from the germline V gene (reference sequence): GTSNPN, SVGIG. Including cysteine and phenylalanine, the CDR3 has 10 amino acids. Here the CDR3 DNA is all that survives: 30 bases in frame from base 1.